Sequencing of this T cell receptor (beta chain) was carried out in a study of blood T cell repertoires in COVID-19. Background on the study: Sites in the United States, Italy and Spain provided acute and convalescent COVID-19 samples. Sample material is recorded as cDNA or gDNA derived from T cells, B-cell-depleted T cells, or PBMCs.

Per the original methods: It was from reference gene primer amplification that nucleated cell counts were estimated. The table came from immunoSEQ multiplex PCR; TCRdb's copy has only in-frame clones and leaves some out. V, J and clone size are taken as reported in that table, and D and trimming were inferred from the DNA itself. The sample lists 200,000 to 250,000 clones, 83% occurring once. V dropped 0 bases and J dropped 5 bases, with 7 bases sitting between them. This CDR3 region has 13 residues. Germline V gene lookup returns CDR1 LNHDA and CDR2 SQIVND (reference sequence). This clone came up a few times. Enrolled during active infection, Seattle patients were then followed longitudinally.

Sequencing input: peripheral blood. This receptor was taken from a woman aged 30 to 39 with COVID-19, enrolled during active disease. This rearrangement joins TRBV19 to TRBJ2-5; tentatively, D is TRBD2 (5 bases). This CDR3 reads CASSIETGETQYF. The CDR3 DNA reads as TGTGCCAGTAGTATAGAGACGGGGGAGACCCAGTACTTC.